The entry that follows covers one TCR beta chain sequence. This clone came up once. No cognate antigen has been identified for it. It has no much larger one-base neighbor in the sample; base qualities were not kept. The record originates from a study of blood T cell repertoires in COVID-19 (dated by TCRdb to the early 2020s). Looking at the study overall: Collaborator samples came from the United States, Italy and Spain and covered acute and convalescent phases of COVID-19. The prospective study material was composed of cDNA or gDNA derived from T cells, B-cell-depleted T cells, or PBMCs. The dataset comprised deeply sampled blood TCRbeta repertoires from subjects exposed to, actively infected with, or recovered from COVID-19. The repertoires were released in a freely available public database meant as a resource for research on the immune response to SARS-CoV-2. Samples were obtained from the ongoing ImmuneRACE study (first 160 participants) and from 1,254 subjects provided by 6 global collaborators. The sample metadata nearly always contained a de-identified subject ID, COVID-19 status, age in years and sex. Where available, HLA class I and class II types were obtained from metadata supplied by the sample provider rather than from assay-based typing.

Each collaborating institution followed its own protocols to collect whole blood in K2EDTA tubes. For TCRbeta analysis, collaborators shipped samples in one of three forms: frozen whole blood, isolated PBMCs, or DNA extracted from either of those sample types. TCRbeta CDR3 regions were amplified from genomic DNA using the immunoSEQ Assay, a bias-controlled multiplex PCR. Per the original workflow: The number of nucleated cells in each sample was estimated by amplification of reference gene primers within the assay. To quantify the absolute abundance of each unique TCRbeta CDR3 rearrangement, sequence reads were collapsed and filtered. For each sample, productive Simpson clonality was calculated by taking the square root of Simpson's diversity index across productive rearrangements. The table comes from immuneACCESS by way of TCRdb, which keeps in-frame sequences with V and J called. Part of the clones is missing from these tables; in studies checked, under half for an unresolved V gene and the rest for unknown reasons. Clone size and V and J calls were adopted from that table, with D and trimming inferred from the DNA. This sample is represented by approximately 100,000 clones; approximately 81% of them were singletons. The ten largest clones take up around 1.9% of the sample.

The CDR3 sequence holds 15 residues, the cysteine and phenylalanine included. The only DNA kept is the CDR3, 45 bases in frame from the first base. The germline V gene supplies CDR1 MDHEN and CDR2 SYDVKM. The V and J ends are trimmed by 7 bases and 3 bases, leaving 18 bases between them. The paper's findings and limits, for the study overall: The quantity of clinical and demographic metadata differed by source and by participant and was supplied without curation.

The sequence joins TRBV28 to TRBJ1-2, and possibly TRBD1, on 6 matching bases. The sequenced sample consisted of peripheral blood. The source is a woman aged 70-85 years with active or convalescent COVID-19. The DNA sequence is as follows: TGTGCCAGCACCTTAGGGCAGGGGAAGTACTATGGCTACACCTTC. Its protein is CASTLGQGKYYGYTF.